This paragraph reports one T cell receptor beta chain. CDR3 length: 14 amino acids. V was clipped by 2 bases and J by 0 bases, with 5 bases between them. Germline CDR1 reads LNHDA; CDR2 reads SQIVND (reference sequence). Sequencing was performed with immunoSEQ multiplex PCR; in TCRdb, only in-frame clones are kept and a portion is missing. The sample has about 210,000 clones, around 86% seen once. This sample stems from a study of blood T cell repertoires in COVID-19. This TCR came from a woman aged 50 to 60 with acute COVID-19. Sequencing was done on a sample of PBMCs or T cells enriched from blood (not recorded which). V is TRBV19 and J is TRBJ1-3; D is uncertain. The CDR3 spells CASSITSSGNTIYF. The CDR3 DNA reads as TGTGCCAGTAGTATAACCAGCTCTGGAAACACCATATATTTT.